The entry below describes one T cell receptor beta chain. Its antigen is not known. This entry is derived from a study of T cell responses to AZD1222 COVID-19 vaccine. Study-wide findings and caveats: Spike-specific TCR depth and breadth grew after two AZD1222 doses.

Using immunoSEQ multiplex PCR, the repertoire was profiled, and TCRdb retains in-frame clones only, with some absent. The table has 99,000 or so clones, around 90% seen once; the top ten hold about 8.7%. The J segment lost 2 bases and the V segment lost 1 base, leaving 6 bases of the junction unmatched. CDR1 and CDR2 (germline): SGHVS, FQNEAQ. The CDR3 is made up of 16 amino acids. The sequenced sample was peripheral blood, obtained on day 0 of AZD1222 vaccination. This TCR was recovered from an adult in good health. V usage is TRBV7-8 and J usage is TRBJ2-7, with 9 bases that match TRBD2. CDR3 residues: CASSLGSASGTYEQYF. CDR3 bases: TGTGCCAGCAGCTTAGGCTCGGCTAGCGGGACCTACGAGCAGTACTTC.